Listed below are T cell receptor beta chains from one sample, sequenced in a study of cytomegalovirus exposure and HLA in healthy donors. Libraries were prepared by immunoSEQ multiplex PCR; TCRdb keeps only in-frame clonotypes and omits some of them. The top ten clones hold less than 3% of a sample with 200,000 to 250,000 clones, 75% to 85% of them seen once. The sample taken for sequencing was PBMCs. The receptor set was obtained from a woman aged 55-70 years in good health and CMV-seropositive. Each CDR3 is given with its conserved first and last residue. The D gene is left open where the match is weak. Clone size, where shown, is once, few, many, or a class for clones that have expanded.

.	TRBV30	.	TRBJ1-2	CAWSVRELGGYTF	TGTGCCTGGAGTGTCAGGGAATTGGGTGGCTACACCTTC
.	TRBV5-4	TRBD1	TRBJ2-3	CASSGTGVTDTQYF	TGTGCCAGCAGCGGGACAGGGGTTACAGATACGCAGTATTTT
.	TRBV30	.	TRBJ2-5	CAWSVLGTQYF	TGTGCCTGGAGTGTACTAGGGACCCAGTACTTC
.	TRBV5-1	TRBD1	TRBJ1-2	CASRRGQGDYGYTF	TGCGCCAGCAGGCGGGGACAGGGGGACTATGGCTACACCTTC
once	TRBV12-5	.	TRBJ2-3	CASGLDRLTDTQYF	TGTGCTAGTGGTTTGGACAGGCTCACAGATACGCAGTATTTT
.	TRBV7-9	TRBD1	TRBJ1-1	CASTRQGMNTEAFF	TGTGCCAGCACTAGACAGGGAATGAACACTGAAGCTTTCTTT
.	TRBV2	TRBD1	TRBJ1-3	CASSGQTGALNTIYF	TGTGCCAGCAGTGGCCAGACAGGGGCGCTAAACACCATATATTTT
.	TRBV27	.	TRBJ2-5	CASRQRAGAGEETQYF	TGTGCCAGCAGGCAAAGGGCGGGGGCTGGGGAAGAGACCCAGTACTTC
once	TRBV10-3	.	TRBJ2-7	CAIREAEGYEQYF	TGTGCCATCAGGGAGGCAGAGGGATACGAGCAGTACTTC
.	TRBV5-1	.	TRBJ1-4	CASSLAITGRDEKLFF	TGCGCCAGCAGCTTGGCCATAACAGGGAGGGATGAAAAACTGTTTTTT
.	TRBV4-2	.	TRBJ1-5	CASSQGNRANQPQHF	TGTGCCAGCAGCCAAGGTAACAGGGCAAATCAGCCCCAGCATTTT
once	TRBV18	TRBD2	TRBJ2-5	CASSQGLGVETQYF	TGTGCCAGCTCACAAGGACTAGGGGTGGAGACCCAGTACTTC
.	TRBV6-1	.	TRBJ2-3	CASSTRDSDTQYF	TGTGCCAGCAGCACCCGGGACTCAGATACGCAGTATTTT
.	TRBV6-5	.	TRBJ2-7	CASNPQGSSYEQYF	TGTGCCAGCAACCCACAGGGCAGCTCCTACGAGCAGTACTTC
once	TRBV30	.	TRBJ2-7	CALGGGAYEQYF	TGTGCCTTAGGGGGAGGGGCCTACGAGCAGTACTTC
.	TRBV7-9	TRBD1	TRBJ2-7	CASSSDRGRGYLGRYEQYF	TGTGCCAGCAGCTCTGACAGGGGGCGTGGGTACCTAGGACGCTACGAGCAGTACTTC
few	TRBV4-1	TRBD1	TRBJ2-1	CASSQDLGQGHDEQFF	TGCGCCAGCAGCCAAGATCTAGGACAGGGGCACGATGAGCAGTTCTTC
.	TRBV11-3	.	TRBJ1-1	CASSLDRRAGEETEAFF	TGTGCCAGCAGCTTAGATCGCCGGGCAGGGGAAGAAACTGAAGCTTTCTTT
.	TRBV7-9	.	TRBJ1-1	CASSLNGMNTEAFF	TGTGCCAGCAGCTTAAACGGTATGAACACTGAAGCTTTCTTT
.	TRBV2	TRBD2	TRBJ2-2	CASRGGGAGSGELFF	TGTGCCAGCAGAGGCGGGGGGGCCGGATCCGGGGAGCTGTTTTTT
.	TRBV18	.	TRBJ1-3	CASSGSASSGNTIYF	TGTGCCAGCTCAGGTAGTGCAAGCTCTGGAAACACCATATATTTT
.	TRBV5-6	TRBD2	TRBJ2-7	CASSLISSGSREQYF	TGTGCCAGCAGCTTGATTTCTAGCGGGAGTCGAGAGCAGTACTTC
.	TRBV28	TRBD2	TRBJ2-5	CAFSRAGEQETQYF	TGTGCCTTCTCCCGAGCGGGGGAACAAGAGACCCAGTACTTC
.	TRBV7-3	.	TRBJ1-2	CASSLNMGDGYTF	TGTGCCAGCAGCTTGAATATGGGCGATGGCTACACCTTC
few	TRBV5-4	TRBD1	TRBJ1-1	CASSSGQDGGEAFF	TGTGCCAGCAGCTCCGGACAGGATGGGGGTGAAGCTTTCTTT
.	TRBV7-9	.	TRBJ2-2	CASSLGGGNTGELFF	TGTGCCAGCAGCTTAGGAGGTGGGAACACCGGGGAGCTGTTTTTT
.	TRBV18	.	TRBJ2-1	CASSPPGGRMNEQFF	TGTGCCAGCTCACCACCGGGGGGGCGGATGAATGAGCAGTTCTTC
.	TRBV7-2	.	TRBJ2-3	CASSLRRDTQYF	TGTGCCAGCAGCTTACGGAGGGATACGCAGTATTTT
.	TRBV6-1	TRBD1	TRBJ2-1	CASTTGWGQGFFFF	TGTGCCAGCACCACTGGCTGGGGACAGGGGTTTTTTTTCTTC
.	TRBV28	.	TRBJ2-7	CASSPRALYEQYF	TGTGCCAGCAGTCCCAGGGCTTTATACGAGCAGTACTTC
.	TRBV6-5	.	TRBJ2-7	CASSYSRSGHLYEQYF	TGTGCCAGCAGTTACTCGAGGTCGGGACACCTCTACGAGCAGTACTTC
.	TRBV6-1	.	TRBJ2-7	CASSESTYEQYF	TGTGCCAGCAGTGAATCTACCTACGAGCAGTACTTC
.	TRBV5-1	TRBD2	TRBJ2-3	CASGVAGGVDTQYF	TGCGCCAGCGGTGTAGCGGGAGGTGTAGATACGCAGTATTTT
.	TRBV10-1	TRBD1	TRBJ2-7	CASSDEGQTYEQYF	TGCGCCAGCAGTGATGAGGGACAGACCTACGAGCAGTACTTC